This TCR beta chain was recorded in a study of blood T cell repertoires in COVID-19 (dated by TCRdb to 2019 to 2021). The study in broad terms: The collaborator samples originated in the United States, Italy and Spain and spanned the acute and convalescent phases of COVID-19. The material from the prospective study consisted of cDNA or gDNA derived from T cells, B-cell-depleted T cells, or PBMCs. The dataset comprised deeply sampled blood TCRbeta repertoires from subjects exposed to, actively infected with, or recovered from COVID-19. The repertoires were released in a freely available public database intended as a resource for research on the immune response to SARS-CoV-2. The samples were drawn from the first 160 participants of the ongoing ImmuneRACE study and from some 1,300 subjects provided by 6 global collaborators. Nearly every sample came with metadata listing a de-identified subject ID, COVID-19 status, age in years and sex. Where available, HLA class I and class II types were obtained from metadata supplied by the sample provider rather than from assay-based typing. Results the study describes overall, beyond this receptor: Clinical and demographic metadata were provided uncurated, with the amount varying by source and participant.

TCRbeta CDR3 regions were amplified from genomic DNA using the immunoSEQ Assay, a bias-controlled multiplex PCR. The authors' analysis ran thus. The number of nucleated cells in each sample was estimated by amplification of reference gene primers within the assay. To quantify the absolute abundance of each unique TCRbeta CDR3 rearrangement, sequence reads were collapsed and filtered. For each sample, productive Simpson clonality was calculated as the square root of Simpson's diversity index across productive rearrangements. In TCRdb, the immuneACCESS table is reduced to in-frame sequences with V and J assigned. These tables do not hold every clone; where another copy was compared, an unresolved V gene accounts for under half, and the others remain unexplained. The V and J calls and the clone size are those of that table, but D and trimming were determined from the DNA. The sample data list around 15,000 clones, and roughly 89% of these were observed just once. Approximately 4.2% of the sample lies in the top ten.

Collaborating institutions collected whole blood in K2EDTA tubes following their own protocols. For TCRbeta analysis, collaborator samples were shipped as frozen whole blood, as isolated PBMCs, or as DNA extracted from either sample type. Remarks on this clone: Its specific antigen is unknown. No much larger clonotype is one base removed from it; base qualities were not supplied.

This TCR derives from a man aged 60 to 75 with active COVID-19. The source material was peripheral blood.

The CDR3 region: CASSPPGLAGGNEQFF. The DNA sequence is TGTGCCAGCAGCCCCCCAGGACTAGCGGGGGGAAATGAGCAGTTCTTC. The chain is assembled from TRBV7-3 and TRBJ2-1, and 14 junction bases match TRBD2. CDR1 is given as SGHTA and CDR2 as FQGTGA, both from the germline V gene. The CDR3 numbers 16 residues from cysteine through phenylalanine. The retained sequence is limited to the CDR3, 48 bases, with the frame set at the first base. Germline trimming amounts to 5 bases on V and 7 bases on J, with 7 as the count of junction bases outside the gene matches.